Below, 29 T cell receptor beta chains from the same sample are listed, as sequenced in a study of CD8+ T cells in alopecia areata. Sequencing templates came from extracted RNA that was reverse transcribed into cDNA. The data were produced by immunoSEQ multiplex PCR, yet TCRdb's version contains in-frame clones alone and is incomplete. The data show roughly 280,000 clones, about three fifths seen once. The treatment is: oral pan-JAK inhibitor, 5-10 mg twice daily. This specimen was CD4+ T cells sorted from blood, taken around week 53, from a patient treated with tofacitinib. The receptors were gathered from a human donor with alopecia areata.

The chain couples TRBV19 to TRBJ2-2; D gene unclear. The CDR3 extends over 13 amino acids. Germline-derived CDR1 and CDR2 are LNHDA and SQIVND (reference sequence). V gave up 5 bases and J gave up 3 bases, with 7 bases separating them. The CDR3 reads CASSALHTGELFF. In nucleotides, the CDR3 is TGTGCCAGTAGTGCCCTCCACACCGGGGAGCTGTTTTTT. The full variable domain, in which reference TRBV19 and TRBJ2-2 provide the parts outside the CDR3, is DGGITQSPKYLFRKEGQNVTLSCEQNLNHDAMYWYRQDPGQGLRLIYYSQIVNDFQKGDIAEGYSVSREKKESFPLTVTSAQKNPTAFYLCASSALHTGELFFGEGSRLTVL.

This chain links TRBV18 with TRBJ1-3, with no clear D. Germline lookup yields CDR1 KGHSH and CDR2 LQKENI. V shed 2 bases and J shed 5 bases, with 10 bases lying between them. The CDR3 is 14 amino acids. The CDR3 DNA sequence: TGTGCCAGCTCACCAGCCCCTGGGAGAAACACCATATATTTT. It specifies CASSPAPGRNTIYF.

This clone was seen more than once but under ten times. V and J are TRBV29-1 and TRBJ2-3; TRBD1 aligns across 8 bases. The CDR3 totals 15 residues. Germline CDR1 and CDR2: SQVTM and ANQGSEA. V trimming: 1 base; J trimming: 3 bases; junction bases outside the gene matches: 6. In DNA form, the CDR3 reads TGCAGCGTTGAAGGCCGGACAGGGCGGACAGATACGCAGTATTTT. Protein sequence: CSVEGRTGRTDTQYF.

The chain uses TRBV5-6 and TRBJ2-3; possible D gene TRBD1, 6 bases. Germline V gene lookup returns CDR1 SGHDT and CDR2 YYEEEE. This CDR3 spans 15 amino acids. Trimming removed 4 bases from V and 0 bases from J, with 12 bases in between. The chain's CDR3 is CASSPDRRSTDTQYF. CDR3 DNA sequence: TGTGCCAGCAGCCCCGACAGGAGGAGCACAGATACGCAGTATTTT.

The rearrangement links TRBV29-1 to TRBJ1-2, with 11 bases aligning to TRBD1. Looked up from germline, CDR1 is SQVTM and CDR2 is ANQGSEA. The CDR3 extends over 14 amino acids. Germline trimming cut 2 bases from V and 3 bases from J; bases unmatched to any gene: 2. The CDR3 loop is CSVEPGQGDYGYTF. The CDR3 DNA is TGCAGCGTTGAACCGGGACAGGGGGACTATGGCTACACCTTC.

The rearrangement uses TRBV4-2 and TRBJ2-3; 9 bases match TRBD2. CDR1 and CDR2 from the germline V gene are LGHNA and YNFKEQ. The CDR3 is made up of 16 amino acids. The J segment lost 2 bases and the V segment lost 3 bases, leaving 6 bases of the junction unmatched. The CDR3 protein is CASSQTSSGVTDTQYF. CDR3 DNA sequence: TGTGCCAGCAGCCAGACTTCTAGCGGGGTCACAGATACGCAGTATTTT.

About this clone: The sample has other DNA sequences that encode this CDR3 too. The CDR3 DNA is TGTGCCTGGAGTGCGGGCAATCAGCCCCAGCATTTT. Its translation is CAWSAGNQPQHF. This chain joins TRBV30 and TRBJ1-5; D is unresolved. This CDR3 contains 12 residues. V gave up 1 base and J gave up 2 bases, with 3 bases separating them. Looked up from germline, CDR1 is GTSNPN and CDR2 is SVGIG (reference sequence).

V is TRBV25-1 and J is TRBJ2-1; TRBD1 agrees at 10 bases. The CDR3 extends over 16 amino acids. V lost 6 bases to trimming and J lost 7 bases; unmatched junction nucleotides: 12. Germline lookup yields CDR1 MGHDK and CDR2 SYGVNS. The CDR3 protein is CASRDRGSFESNEQFF. CDR3 nucleotides: TGTGCCAGCAGGGACAGGGGGTCGTTTGAGAGTAATGAGCAGTTCTTC.

The V and J genes are TRBV25-1 and TRBJ2-6, with 8 bases lining up with TRBD1. The CDR3 consists of 15 residues. Germline values: CDR1 MGHDK, CDR2 SYGVNS. The ends lost 6 bases at V and 2 bases at J; junction bases unmatched: 3. The CDR3 here is CASRRTGTGANVLTF. The DNA of the CDR3 is TGTGCCAGCAGAAGGACAGGGACTGGGGCCAACGTCCTGACTTTC.

This clone came up a few times. CDR3 in amino acids: CATSRDRAGGVLSGANVLTF. CDR3 coding DNA: TGTGCCACCAGCAGAGATCGGGCTGGTGGGGTCCTCTCTGGGGCCAACGTCCTGACTTTC. The chain uses TRBV15 and TRBJ2-6; the D is unclear. This CDR3 spans 20 amino acids. Germline values: CDR1 LNHNV, CDR2 YYDKDF (reference sequence). Deletions cut 0 bases from V and 0 bases from J, with 18 bases between.

This clone was seen a single time. The chain employs TRBV5-1 and TRBJ2-1; 14 bases are a match to TRBD2. The V segment lost 4 bases and the J segment 3 bases; nucleotides outside the gene matches: 12. Germline V gene data show CDR1 as SGHRS and CDR2 as YFSETQ. CDR3 size: 19 residues. The CDR3 nucleotides are TGCGCCAGCAGCCAGAAGGGACTAGCGGGGGCCCTCCTCTACAATGAGCAGTTCTTC. Amino acid sequence: CASSQKGLAGALLYNEQFF.

V and J are TRBV5-6 and TRBJ2-5; perhaps TRBD1 as D (6 bases). The CDR3 has 15 amino acids. The germline V gene encodes CDR1 SGHDT and CDR2 YYEEEE. Trimming took 2 bases from V and 2 from J, leaving 13 bases between them. CDR3 nucleotides: TGTGCCAGCAGCTTACTCGGGACAAGTCAAGAGACCCAGTACTTC. It encodes CASSLLGTSQETQYF. The whole variable domain, filled in from reference TRBV5-6 and TRBJ2-5, reads DAGVTQSPTHLIKTRGQQVTLRCSPKSGHDTVSWYQQALGQGPQFIFQYYEEEERQRGNFPDRFSGHQFPNYSSELNVNALLLGDSALYLCASSLLGTSQETQYFGPGTRLLVL.

In its sample, this clone was seen a few times. The same CDR3 also results from other DNA sequences found in this sample. The rearrangement uses TRBV5-1 and TRBJ2-3; D ambiguous. Germline CDR1 SGHRS, CDR2 YFSETQ. The CDR3 runs to 11 residues. The V end lost 0 bases, the J end lost 6 bases, and 2 bases lay between the germline ends. The chain's CDR3 is CASSLADTQYF. CDR3 DNA sequence: TGCGCCAGCAGCTTGGCGGATACGCAGTATTTT. The full variable domain, with the rest looked up from reference TRBV5-1 and TRBJ2-3, is KAGVTQTPRYLIKTRGQQVTLSCSPISGHRSVSWYQQTPGQGLQFLFEYFSETQRNKGNFPGRFSGRQFSNSRSEMNVSTLELGDSALYLCASSLADTQYFGPGTRLTVL.

The chain employs TRBV4-1 and TRBJ2-7; tentatively, D is TRBD2 (5 bases). Germline V CDR1 and CDR2: MGHRA, YSYEKL. Trimming took 0 bases from V and 1 from J, leaving 19 bases between them. The length of the CDR3 is 18 residues. The CDR3 reads CASSQDRGGGSQSYEQYF. CDR3 nucleotides: TGCGCCAGCAGCCAAGATCGCGGAGGCGGCTCCCAATCCTACGAGCAGTACTTC.

This clone was found a few times. The CDR3 DNA follows: TGTGCCAGCAGCCCGGGGCGGGGGGCCGCAGAGACCCAGTACTTC. Its translation is CASSPGRGAAETQYF. V and J are TRBV7-3 and TRBJ2-5; TRBD2 matches 8 bases. Germline V CDR1 and CDR2: SGHTA, FQGTGA. Losses at the gene ends were 5 bases for V and 4 bases for J; bases not matched to a gene: 9. The CDR3 loop spans 15 amino acids.

The genes are TRBV7-2 and TRBJ2-7, with D uncertain. Looked up from germline, CDR1 is SGHTA and CDR2 is FQGNSA. This CDR3 is built from 14 residues. V lost 0 bases and J lost 10, with 16 bases in between. CDR3 amino acids: CASSLAPAAQAQYF. CDR3 nucleotides: TGTGCCAGCAGCTTAGCGCCCGCTGCCCAAGCTCAGTACTTC. Using reference TRBV7-2 and TRBJ2-7 for the parts outside the CDR3, the full variable domain is GAGVSQSPSNKVTEKGKDVELRCDPISGHTALYWYRQSLGQGLEFLIYFQGNSAPDKSGLPSDRFSAERTGGSVSTLTIQRTQQEDSAVYLCASSLAPAAQAQYFGPGTRLTVT.

The chain employs TRBV11-2 and TRBJ1-5; tentative D call: TRBD1 (6 bases). CDR1 is SGHAT, CDR2 FQNNGV, per germline. This CDR3 has 14 residues. Trimming pared 5 bases from V and 2 bases from J, leaving 10 bases between. CDR3 protein: CASSRDTGNQPQHF. In DNA form, the CDR3 reads TGTGCCAGCAGCCGGGACACGGGCAATCAGCCCCAGCATTTT.

Note on this clone: Other nucleotide sequences in the sample specify the same CDR3. The genes are TRBV5-1 and TRBJ2-3; D remains unclear. V was clipped by 0 bases and J by 5 bases, with 1 base between them. This CDR3 region has 11 residues. Per germline, CDR1 SGHRS and CDR2 YFSETQ. Written as DNA, the CDR3 is TGCGCCAGCAGCTTGGAAGATACGCAGTATTTT. This translates into CASSLEDTQYF. The complete variable domain, with remaining parts taken from reference TRBV5-1 and TRBJ2-3, reads KAGVTQTPRYLIKTRGQQVTLSCSPISGHRSVSWYQQTPGQGLQFLFEYFSETQRNKGNFPGRFSGRQFSNSRSEMNVSTLELGDSALYLCASSLEDTQYFGPGTRLTVL.

The chain is built from TRBV13 and TRBJ2-7; 12 bases align to TRBD2. The CDR3 is 15 residues long. Per germline, CDR1 PRHDT and CDR2 FYEKMQ (reference sequence). V lost 5 bases to trimming and J lost 4 bases; unmatched junction nucleotides: 6. The CDR3 sequence: CASSLRTSGDYEQYF. The CDR3 region has the DNA TGTGCCAGCAGCCTGAGGACTAGCGGGGATTACGAGCAGTACTTC.

The V and J genes are TRBV25-1 and TRBJ1-2; D is perhaps TRBD1 (6 bases). CDR3 size: 11 residues. Trimming took off 9 bases at V and 6 bases at J, with 11 bases between the two ends. Germline assignment: CDR1 MGHDK and CDR2 SYGVNS. The CDR3 sequence: CASTGLDGYTF. The CDR3 bases are TGTGCCAGTACAGGGTTGGATGGCTACACCTTC.

This clone came up a few times. The V and J genes are TRBV29-1 and TRBJ2-5; D unresolved. From germline, CDR1 is SQVTM and CDR2 ANQGSEA. V shed 4 bases and J shed 5 bases, with 5 bases lying between them. This CDR3 region has 10 residues. The CDR3 coding sequence is TGCAGCGTTGCCCATGAGACCCAGTACTTC. Translated, it gives CSVAHETQYF.

This rearrangement joins TRBV2 to TRBJ1-2, with 11 bases fitting TRBD1. V gave up 7 bases and J gave up 4 bases; unmatched junction bases: 8. The CDR3 spans 15 residues. Germline CDR1 and CDR2: SNHLY and FYNNEI. The CDR3 sequence is CASTQEGTGGYGYTF. The CDR3, as DNA: TGTGCCAGCACCCAAGAGGGGACAGGGGGCTATGGCTACACCTTC.

The chain combines TRBV19 with TRBJ1-2; D uncertain. Germline V gene sequence: CDR1 LNHDA, CDR2 SQIVND (reference sequence). The CDR3 runs to 14 residues. V lost 3 bases and J lost 0, with 8 bases in between. CDR3 protein: CASSIHEANYGYTF. In nucleotides, the CDR3 is TGTGCCAGTAGTATTCACGAAGCTAACTATGGCTACACCTTC.

In regard to this clone: Distinct nucleotide sequences in the sample also encode this CDR3. This chain joins TRBV30 and TRBJ1-6, with D uncertain. CDR1 is GTSNPN and CDR2 is SVGIG in the germline V gene (reference sequence). Trimming took off 2 bases at V and 5 bases at J, with 7 bases between the two ends. The CDR3 covers 13 residues. The CDR3 nucleotides are TGTGCCTGGAGTCTGCAAGATAATTCACCCCTCCACTTT. Amino acid sequence: CAWSLQDNSPLHF.

This chain uses TRBV14 with TRBJ2-5, with D tentatively TRBD1 (5 bases). The CDR3 runs to 14 residues. The V gene lost 5 bases and the J gene lost 2 bases, with 12 bases spanning the gap. The germline V gene encodes CDR1 SGHDN and CDR2 FVKESK. The CDR3 loop is CASSGAWNQETQYF. CDR3 bases: TGTGCCAGCAGCGGGGCTTGGAATCAAGAGACCCAGTACTTC.

This clone was found a few times. The V and J genes are TRBV7-9 and TRBJ1-5; D perhaps matches TRBD1 (5 bases). CDR3 length equals 13 residues. Germline lookup yields CDR1 SEHNR and CDR2 FQNEAQ (reference sequence). Trimming took off 5 bases at V and 10 bases at J, with 15 bases between the two ends. The CDR3 nucleotides are TGTGCCAGCAGCCGGAAAGTGGGGGAACCCCAGCATTTT. Its translation: CASSRKVGEPQHF.

This clone was seen only once. For the CDR3, the DNA is TGCGCCAGCAGCTTGGAAGGGACAGGGGACGAGCAGTACTTC. Translating it yields CASSLEGTGDEQYF. This chain joins TRBV5-1 and TRBJ2-7; 10 bases line up with TRBD1. There are 14 residues in the CDR3. J was trimmed by 5 bases and V by 0 bases; bases with no gene match: 2. CDR1 is SGHRS and CDR2 is YFSETQ in the germline V gene.

The CDR3 nucleotides read TGCGCCAGCAGCCCTAGACTAGCGGGGGCGGAGACCCAGTACTTC. Protein product: CASSPRLAGAETQYF. This rearrangement joins TRBV5-1 to TRBJ2-5; 12 positions agree with TRBD2. Per germline, CDR1 SGHRS and CDR2 YFSETQ. V was pared by 4 bases and J by 5 bases, with 6 bases of the junction left unmatched. The CDR3 runs 15 residues.

This chain joins TRBV19 and TRBJ1-1; D remains unclear. Germline CDR1 reads LNHDA; CDR2 reads SQIVND (reference sequence). CDR3 length: 20 amino acids. V was trimmed by 7 bases and J by 3 bases, leaving 33 bases between them. The CDR3 loop is CASTPGALGSARLGDTEAFF. The DNA for the CDR3 is TGTGCCAGTACCCCTGGCGCGTTGGGCTCCGCGAGACTCGGGGACACTGAAGCTTTCTTT.